This T cell receptor beta chain was obtained from a study of blood T cell repertoires in COVID-19. About the research overall: The origin of the acute and convalescent COVID-19 samples was the United States, Italy and Spain. T cells, B-cell-depleted T cells, or PBMCs supplied cDNA or gDNA.

The CDR3 consists of 14 residues. Germline V gene lookup returns CDR1 SGDLS and CDR2 YYNGEE. Germline trimming cut 7 bases from V and 6 bases from J; bases unmatched to any gene: 6. TCRdb keeps only in-frame clones here, not all; method: immunoSEQ multiplex PCR. This sample yields around 50,000 clones, of which about 87% are seen a single time; about 3.2% belongs to the top ten. The receptor was derived from a human donor in a cohort sampled during active COVID-19. The rearrangement uses TRBV9 and TRBJ2-1, with 11 bases lining up with TRBD1. What was sequenced was peripheral blood. The CDR3: CASGRDRGINEQFF. DNA of the CDR3: TGTGCCAGCGGGCGGGACAGGGGGATCAATGAGCAGTTCTTC.